Presented here are 10 T cell receptor beta chains from one specimen sequenced in a study of blood T cell repertoires in COVID-19. Generated by immunoSEQ multiplex PCR, the TCRdb table keeps only in-frame clones and is missing some. There are under 300,000 clones in the sample; about nine tenths occur only once, and about 12% lies in the top ten. The sequenced sample consisted of peripheral blood. The receptors derive from a woman aged 25 to 45 with COVID-19, enrolled during active disease.

This chain connects TRBV5-5 to TRBJ2-5; unclear D gene. The CDR3 totals 13 residues. Trimming shortened V by 4 bases and J by 1 base, and 8 bases separated the two germline ends. Per germline, CDR1 SGHKS and CDR2 YYEKEE (reference sequence). CDR3 region: CASSITVQETQYF. The CDR3 nucleotides are TGTGCCAGCAGCATTACAGTCCAAGAGACCCAGTACTTC.

The chain links TRBV4-1 to TRBJ2-5; 8 bases agree with TRBD2. J lost 5 bases, V lost 3 bases, and 14 bases had no gene match. The length of the CDR3 is 17 residues. Germline loops: CDR1 MGHRA, CDR2 YSYEKL. This chain's CDR3 is CASSHVGTGGLGETQYF. The CDR3 bases are TGCGCCAGCAGCCATGTCGGTACGGGGGGGCTTGGGGAGACCCAGTACTTC.

This chain uses TRBV7-2 with TRBJ1-6; D not certain. This CDR3 is 15 amino acids long. Germline lookup yields CDR1 SGHTA and CDR2 FQGNSA. Trimming left V 1 base short and J 2 bases short, with 6 bases between. CDR3 residues: CASSLDGAYNSPLHF. The CDR3 DNA sequence: TGTGCCAGCAGCTTAGACGGGGCCTATAATTCACCCCTCCACTTT.

V and J are TRBV7-9 and TRBJ2-7; TRBD2 aligns across 7 bases. The trim removed 6 bases at V and 7 bases at J, leaving 12 bases unmatched. The CDR3 contains 14 residues. Germline V gene sequence: CDR1 SEHNR, CDR2 FQNEAQ (reference sequence). Here the CDR3 DNA reads TGTGCCAGCAGGACAACTAGCGCCCCAGGAGAGCAGTACTTC. This sequence encodes CASRTTSAPGEQYF.

The rearrangement links TRBV5-1 to TRBJ2-2; D may be TRBD1 (5 bases). The germline CDR1 and CDR2 sequences are SGHRS and YFSETQ. The CDR3 is 14 residues long. Trimming shortened V by 5 bases and J by 7 bases, and 15 bases separated the two germline ends. In nucleotides, the CDR3 is TGCGCCAGCAGTTTTGGAAAGGGGCGCGGGGAGCTGTTTTTT. Translating it yields CASSFGKGRGELFF.

The rearrangement uses TRBV28 and TRBJ2-7; TRBD1 aligns across 9 bases. J gave up 6 bases and V 8 bases, and 11 bases lay outside the gene matches. The CDR3 totals 14 residues. Per the germline V gene, CDR1 is MDHEN and CDR2 is SYDVKM. CDR3 DNA sequence: TGTGCCAGCGGATCCGGGACAGGGCCTGGCGAGCAGTACTTC. This gives the protein CASGSGTGPGEQYF. Together with reference TRBV28 and TRBJ2-7, the CDR3 gives the full variable domain: DVKVTQSSRYLVKRTGEKVFLECVQDMDHENMFWYRQDPGLGLRLIYFSYDVKMKEKGDIPEGYSVSREKKERFSLILESASTNQTSMYLCASGSGTGPGEQYFGPGTRLTVT.

The chain couples TRBV6-2 or TRBV6-3 to TRBJ1-6, with TRBD1 matching 9 bases. V was pared by 0 bases and J by 7 bases, with 7 bases of the junction left unmatched. CDR1 is MNHEY and CDR2 is SVGEGT in the germline V gene. The CDR3 covers 17 residues. The CDR3 nucleotides are TGTGCCAGCAGTTACTCGATAATGGGGACAGGGAATTCACCCCTCCACTTT. It yields the protein CASSYSIMGTGNSPLHF.

This CDR3 is CASSGGQGAANEQFF. In DNA form, the CDR3 reads TGTGCCAGCAGTGGGGGACAGGGGGCGGCCAATGAGCAGTTCTTC. The chain uses TRBV2 and TRBJ2-1; TRBD1 aligns across 12 bases. Trimming cost V 4 bases and J 6 bases; bases outside gene matches: 4. Germline CDR1 is SNHLY and CDR2 is FYNNEI. The CDR3 loop spans 15 amino acids.

The chain links TRBV19 to TRBJ2-1; D not certain. The V gene's germline CDR1 is LNHDA and CDR2 SQIVND (reference sequence). This CDR3 comprises 14 residues. V was pared by 9 bases and J by 0 bases, with 12 bases between. CDR3 loop: CASGAQSSYNEQFF. CDR3 nucleotide sequence: TGTGCCAGCGGAGCCCAGAGCTCCTACAATGAGCAGTTCTTC. Looking up the rest from reference TRBV19 and TRBJ2-1 gives the full variable domain: DGGITQSPKYLFRKEGQNVTLSCEQNLNHDAMYWYRQDPGQGLRLIYYSQIVNDFQKGDIAEGYSVSREKKESFPLTVTSAQKNPTAFYLCASGAQSSYNEQFFGPGTRLTVL.

This clone was seen just once. V usage is TRBV6-5 and J usage is TRBJ2-5, with 7 bases aligning to TRBD1. The length of the CDR3 is 14 residues. The J segment lost 2 bases and the V segment lost 4 bases, leaving 4 bases of the junction unmatched. Germline V gene sequence: CDR1 MNHEY, CDR2 SVGAGI. This CDR3 is CASSFDREQETQYF. DNA of the CDR3: TGTGCCAGCAGTTTCGACAGGGAGCAAGAGACCCAGTACTTC.